Included here is one T cell receptor beta chain sequence, with context. The data were obtained in a study of blood T cell repertoires in COVID-19. At the level of the study: Samples of COVID-19 (acute and convalescent) were obtained from the United States, Italy and Spain.

V was cut by 3 bases and J by 3 bases, with 9 bases left in between. The CDR3 is 14 amino acids. Germline V CDR1 and CDR2: SGHVS, FQNEAQ. Measured with immunoSEQ multiplex PCR; TCRdb has only the in-frame clones, and not every one. The table records fewer than 300,000 clones, around nine tenths of them present only once. The sequenced sample was PBMCs or T cells enriched from blood (not recorded which). This chain links TRBV7-8 with TRBJ1-5; tentatively, D is TRBD1 (6 bases). The origin of this receptor is a woman aged 25 to 39 who had recovered from COVID-19. The CDR3 region is CASSFQGNNQPQHF. CDR3 DNA sequence: TGTGCCAGCAGCTTTCAGGGGAACAATCAGCCCCAGCATTTT.